This T cell receptor (beta chain) came from a study of T cell changes during pregnancy in multiple sclerosis. Germline V lookup: CDR1 MNHEY, CDR2 SVGAGI. Trimming pared 4 bases from V and 2 bases from J, leaving 9 bases between. The CDR3 sequence is 13 residues long. The method was immunoSEQ multiplex PCR; TCRdb's version includes in-frame clones alone and lacks a portion of them. The sample contains about 60,000 clones, 90% to 97% of which appear only once. Sequenced material: CD8+ T cells from peripheral blood mononuclear cells, taken after pregnancy. The sequence derives from a female donor with multiple sclerosis, enrolled in a pregnancy study. V is TRBV6-5 and J is TRBJ2-7; D call uncertain. The CDR3 DNA reads as TGTGCCAGCAGTTTTTCCCGAGCCTACGAGCAGTACTTC. The encoded protein is CASSFSRAYEQYF.